What follows is one T cell receptor (beta chain) and its context. Repertoires were generated with immunoSEQ multiplex PCR, while TCRdb's copy carries only in-frame clones and drops some. In the table there are hundreds of thousands of clones, around 87% of which are singletons. The sample comes from a study of blood T cell repertoires in COVID-19. V dropped 0 bases and J dropped 6 bases, with 9 bases sitting between them. Germline CDR1 reads LNHNV; CDR2 reads YYDKDF (reference sequence). The CDR3 sequence is 13 residues long. The receptor comes from a young man who had recovered from COVID-19. The sequencing sample was made of PBMCs or T cells enriched from blood (not recorded which). V usage is TRBV15 and J usage is TRBJ2-7; D uncertain. This CDR3 reads CATSRDYIAEQYF. The CDR3 coding sequence is TGTGCCACCAGCAGAGATTACATCGCCGAGCAGTACTTC.